The clone carrying this T cell receptor (beta chain) was picked up a small number of times. Its antigen is unidentified. Sequencing was performed with immunoSEQ multiplex PCR; in TCRdb, only in-frame clones are kept and a portion is missing. The data contain 640,000 or so clones, approximately 75% of them singletons. The sample comes from a study of shared clonotypes between healthy human individuals. Across the whole study: The study used three CD4 naive, three CD4 memory, two CD8 naive and one CD8 memory plate per donor.

Study outcomes and limitations: Some naive CD4 clonotypes, approximately 4.5%, turned up in common across a few donors. In contrast to clonotypes shared by all four donors, non-shared clonotypes had lower generation probabilities. Clonotype sharing among donors was thought likely to change with sequencing depth.

The receptor was isolated from a woman aged 25 to 45 in good health. The source material was memory CD4+ T cells sorted from blood. Specified subset: CD45RA-negative fraction.

Written as DNA, the CDR3 is TGTGCCAGCAGAAGAAAAGCGGGAGACTCCTACAATGAGCAGTTCTTC. It codes for CASRRKAGDSYNEQFF. The chain recombines TRBV6-4 with TRBJ2-1; TRBD2 matches 8 bases. Looked up from germline, CDR1 is MRHNA and CDR2 is SNTAGT. J gave up 0 bases and V 6 bases, and 7 bases lay outside the gene matches. The CDR3 is 16 residues long.